This T cell receptor beta chain appears in the sequencing data of a study of blood T cell repertoires in COVID-19. The protocol was immunoSEQ multiplex PCR, while the TCRdb copy is restricted to in-frame clones and leaves out a portion. Of some 200,000 clones detected, around 80% appear once; the ten largest clones hold 12%. Trimming removed 3 bases from V and 3 bases from J, with 4 bases in between. Germline CDR1 and CDR2: SGHAT and FQNNGV. The CDR3 is made up of 12 amino acids. The chain recombines TRBV11-2 with TRBJ2-3; D uncertain. This TCR was recovered from a woman in her thirties or forties with acute or convalescent COVID-19. Sequenced input: peripheral blood. This CDR3 reads CASSFTTDTQYF. CDR3 sequence (DNA): TGTGCCAGCAGCTTCACAACAGATACGCAGTATTTT.